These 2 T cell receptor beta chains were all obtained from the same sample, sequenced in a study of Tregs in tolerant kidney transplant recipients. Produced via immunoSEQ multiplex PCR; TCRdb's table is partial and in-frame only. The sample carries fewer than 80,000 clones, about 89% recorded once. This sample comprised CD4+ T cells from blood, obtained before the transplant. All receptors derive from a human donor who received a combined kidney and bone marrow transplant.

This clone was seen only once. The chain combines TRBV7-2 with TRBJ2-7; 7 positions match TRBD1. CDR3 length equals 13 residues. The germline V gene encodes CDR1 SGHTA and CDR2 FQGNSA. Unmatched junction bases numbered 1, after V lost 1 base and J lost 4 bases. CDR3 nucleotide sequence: TGTGCCAGCAGCTTAGACAGGGGATACGAGCAGTACTTC. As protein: CASSLDRGYEQYF.

CDR3 nucleotide sequence: TGCGCCAGCACGGGGGAGGCCTACTACAATGAGCAGTTCTTC. It is translated as CASTGEAYYNEQFF. The chain has TRBV5-1 and TRBJ2-1, with a tentative D call TRBD2 (6 bases). The CDR3 is 14 amino acids. The V end was cut by 6 bases, the J end by 3 bases, with 13 bases between. Per the germline V gene, CDR1 is SGHRS and CDR2 is YFSETQ.